These T cell receptor beta chains were read from a single sample in a study of regulatory T cells in long-lasting Graves disease. TCRdb processed the multiplex PCR reads anew with MiXCR; each CDR3 protein has one entry. This table holds 400,000 to 550,000 distinct CDR3 sequences, around 15% found once. This sample was shared with a second study, whose subject was T cells in Graves' hyperthyroidism and ophthalmopathy.

The sequencing used peripheral blood mononuclear cells (PBMCs), collected at new diagnosis, from a patient treated with antithyroid drugs. The source of these receptors is a woman younger than 30 with Graves disease. The CDR3 runs from the conserved cysteine through the conserved F or W.

cdr3_aa j_call cdr3_length v_call
CASSETGTGGYEQYF TRBJ2-7 15 TRBV2
CSVRGTGGDTQYF TRBJ2-3 13 TRBV29-1
CASSLEGRRGTEAFF TRBJ1-1 15 TRBV5-8
CASSVGGSPNTGELFF TRBJ2-2 16 TRBV9
CASRPTGAGEPFF TRBJ2-2 13 TRBV10-2
CASSSRQGSPLHF TRBJ1-6 13 TRBV12-3/TRBV12-4
CSATEVRNQPQHF TRBJ1-5 13 TRBV20-1
CASSLGSVGEQYF TRBJ2-7 13 TRBV7-9
CASSESPDIEELFF TRBJ2-2 14 TRBV6-4
CASSPGVRNDNYGYTF TRBJ1-2 16 TRBV5-1
CAISDDSTSGRGETQYF TRBJ2-5 17 TRBV10-3
CASSDILAGVLNEQFF TRBJ2-1 16 TRBV7-8
CASSRTGREGWTGELFF TRBJ2-2 17 TRBV7-6
CASSLEDPAGTNFVKNIQYF TRBJ2-4 20 TRBV7-6
CSAHIPGLPVNEQFF TRBJ2-1 15 TRBV20-1
CATSRDRERFRGEQFF TRBJ2-1 16 TRBV15
CASADRGSANTEAFF TRBJ1-1 15 TRBV12-3/TRBV12-4
CASSQGANTEAFF TRBJ1-1 13 TRBV3-1
CASSEAGFGYEQYF TRBJ2-7 14 TRBV2
CASSQYITGGYEQYF TRBJ2-7 15 TRBV3-1
CSAPRGSGLDQPQHF TRBJ1-5 15 TRBV20-1
CASRKGQGETNYGYTF TRBJ1-2 16 TRBV4-1
CASSVTSNTGELFF TRBJ2-2 14 TRBV5-1
CASSLKGHPNTGELFF TRBJ2-2 16 TRBV7-2
CASSPSIYNEQFF TRBJ2-1 13 TRBV11-2